The T cell receptor (beta chain) under discussion was sequenced for a study of T cells in tuberculosis. Study-level results: Shorter CDR3-alpha in active tuberculosis partly drove smaller distances. Cases with active tuberculosis were adults, while controls were adolescents. Active tuberculosis TCR-alpha repertoires lay closer to GMM-specific TCRs than IGRA-negative controls, suggesting clonal expansion. A GMM-specific repertoire classifier reached just under 90% accuracy, AUROC 0.90.

Turning to this clone: What it recognizes is unknown.

The V gene's germline CDR1 is SGHVS and CDR2 FQNEAQ. Trimming removed 2 bases from V and 1 base from J, with 17 bases in between. The CDR3 loop spans 17 amino acids. The assay was immunoSEQ multiplex PCR, and TCRdb's table has in-frame clones only and misses some. The sample lists around 22,000 clones, 95% to 96% occurring once. The sequenced sample was PBMCs. V and J are TRBV7-8 and TRBJ2-5; D perhaps matches TRBD2 (6 bases). The source of this sequence is a donor aged 10-29 years with latent tuberculosis or without tuberculosis infection. CDR3 DNA: TGTGCCAGCAGCTTAAGGTTTCTGGGGGGACGCCAAGAGACCCAGTACTTC. Translating gives CASSLRFLGGRQETQYF.